The 7 T cell receptor beta chains in this list originate from one sample, sequenced in a study of T cell responses to AZD1222 COVID-19 vaccine. Using immunoSEQ multiplex PCR, the repertoire was profiled, and TCRdb retains in-frame clones only, with some absent. The table shows 130,000 to 150,000 clones, with roughly 87% occurring only once. The specimen was peripheral blood, collected 28 days after the second dose of the MenACWY control vaccine. The receptors shown here come from an adult who received the MenACWY meningococcal vaccine as a control.

This sequence joins TRBV7-2 and TRBJ1-5, with D tentatively TRBD1 (5 bases). This CDR3 has 13 amino acids. The germline CDR1 and CDR2 sequences are SGHTA and FQGNSA. Trimming left V 4 bases short and J 7 bases short, with 11 bases between. This CDR3 reads CASSYRGAQPQHF. For the CDR3, the DNA is TGTGCCAGCAGCTATAGAGGGGCCCAGCCCCAGCATTTT.

The chain joins TRBV5-6 to TRBJ1-2; 7 positions agree with TRBD1. Germline V gene lookup returns CDR1 SGHDT and CDR2 YYEEEE. This CDR3 has 12 amino acids. Trimming took 3 bases from V and 8 from J; bases not matched to a gene: 4. The CDR3 nucleotides read TGTGCCAGCAGCTCCGGACAGGACGGCTACACCTTC. Translation gives CASSSGQDGYTF.

The chain employs TRBV28 and TRBJ1-2, with 8 bases that match TRBD1. Per the germline V gene, CDR1 is MDHEN and CDR2 is SYDVKM. The CDR3 contains 16 residues. V lost 4 bases, J lost 0 bases, and 7 bases stayed unmatched. CDR3 sequence (DNA): TGTGCCAGCAGTTCGCCCTCAGGGGGCCCTAACTATGGCTACACCTTC. As protein: CASSSPSGGPNYGYTF.

This chain joins TRBV29-1 and TRBJ1-2; the match to TRBD1 covers 10 bases. Germline CDR1 is SQVTM and CDR2 is ANQGSEA. The CDR3 contains 14 residues. Germline trimming cut 7 bases from V and 1 base from J; bases unmatched to any gene: 6. The CDR3 spells CSANGQGGNYGYTF. The DNA for the CDR3 is TGCAGCGCAAACGGACAGGGGGGTAACTATGGCTACACCTTC.

Concerning this clone: Different DNA sequences within this sample yield the same CDR3. The V call is TRBV12-3 or TRBV12-4, the J call TRBJ1-5; no firm D call. There are 12 residues in the CDR3. V was trimmed by 6 bases and J by 4 bases, leaving 7 bases between them. The CDR3 is CASRTGNQPQHF. The CDR3 nucleotides are TGTGCCAGCAGAACTGGGAATCAGCCCCAGCATTTT.

The V call is TRBV7-8, the J call TRBJ1-6; 7 nucleotides align to TRBD1. CDR3 length: 15 amino acids. The germline CDR1 and CDR2 sequences are SGHVS and FQNEAQ. Losses at the gene ends were 5 bases for V and 6 bases for J; bases not matched to a gene: 7. CDR3 residues: CASSLRGILNSPLHF. The CDR3 coding sequence is TGTGCCAGCAGCCTCAGGGGGATCCTTAATTCACCCCTCCACTTT.

V gene TRBV9 combines with J gene TRBJ2-7; D gene unclear. Trimming removed 6 bases at V and 5 bases at J, with 12 bases between. The CDR3 contains 12 residues. Germline lookup yields CDR1 SGDLS and CDR2 YYNGEE. This CDR3 is CASNAGEDEQYF. CDR3 DNA: TGTGCCAGCAACGCTGGAGAGGACGAGCAGTACTTC.